These T cell receptor beta chains were read from a single sample in a study of blood T cell repertoires in COVID-19. TCRdb's table, derived via immunoSEQ multiplex PCR, lists solely in-frame clones and lacks some. The sample has tens of thousands of clones, approximately 80% seen once. The sample consisted of peripheral blood. The receptor source for this set is a man aged 50 to 60 with active or convalescent COVID-19. Each CDR3 is given with its conserved first and last residue. The order of the fields is V gene, D gene, J gene, CDR3 protein. A D gene is named only where the DNA matches it firmly.

V: TRBV5-4; D: TRBD1; J: TRBJ1-1; CDR3: CASSSDRASEGNTEAFF
V: TRBV20-1; D: .; J: TRBJ1-2; CDR3: CSAPDSKLTF
V: TRBV29-1; D: .; J: TRBJ1-1; CDR3: CSVEEPRNTEAFF
V: TRBV15; D: .; J: TRBJ2-2; CDR3: CATSVGESSGELFF
V: TRBV9; D: TRBD1; J: TRBJ1-2; CDR3: CASSVAPGGDYGYTF
V: TRBV15; D: .; J: TRBJ2-2; CDR3: CATSRERAGELFF
V: TRBV6-5; D: .; J: TRBJ2-2; CDR3: CASSWSGTGELFF
V: TRBV19; D: .; J: TRBJ1-5; CDR3: CASSAYGQPQHF
V: TRBV5-1; D: TRBD2; J: TRBJ2-1; CDR3: CASSGTSGAGEQFF
V: TRBV7-2; D: TRBD1; J: TRBJ2-1; CDR3: CASSPDRGEYNEQFF
V: TRBV19; D: .; J: TRBJ2-3; CDR3: CASSVSPSTDTQYF
V: TRBV5-1; D: TRBD1; J: TRBJ2-5; CDR3: CASSSGTGIQETQYF
V: TRBV19; D: .; J: TRBJ2-1; CDR3: CASSIPPGSEQFF
V: TRBV5-1; D: TRBD2; J: TRBJ2-2; CDR3: CASSKGLAGVGTGELFF
V: TRBV4-2; D: TRBD2; J: TRBJ2-7; CDR3: CASRVGRLADSGEQYF
V: TRBV7-2; D: TRBD2; J: TRBJ2-7; CDR3: CAVDLAGAYEQYF
V: TRBV5-1; D: .; J: TRBJ2-3; CDR3: CASSPLPGGSTDTQYF
V: TRBV6-5; D: TRBD1; J: TRBJ1-6; CDR3: CASTDRQGRPLHF
V: TRBV12-5; D: .; J: TRBJ1-1; CDR3: CASGNPRGGIRTEAFF
V: TRBV23-1; D: .; J: TRBJ1-2; CDR3: CASSSSQGLGPANYGYTF
V: TRBV11-2; D: .; J: TRBJ2-2; CDR3: CASSFGSTGELFF
V: TRBV30; D: TRBD1; J: TRBJ2-5; CDR3: CAWSTLGQGAGETQYF
V: TRBV19; D: TRBD1; J: TRBJ1-1; CDR3: CASSPLQGAAAFF
V: TRBV10-1; D: .; J: TRBJ2-7; CDR3: CASSESSQGSHEQYF
V: TRBV3-1/TRBV3-2; D: .; J: TRBJ2-5; CDR3: CASSQGGSWETQYF
V: TRBV7-8; D: TRBD1; J: TRBJ2-5; CDR3: CASSRDRQETQYF
V: TRBV10-2; D: .; J: TRBJ2-7; CDR3: CASRDSGTYEQYF
V: TRBV2; D: .; J: TRBJ2-5; CDR3: CASSFPRGETQYF
V: TRBV6-4; D: TRBD1; J: TRBJ2-1; CDR3: CASSDRDRVNEQFF
V: TRBV3-1/TRBV3-2; D: TRBD2; J: TRBJ2-5; CDR3: CASSVAGEEETQYF
V: TRBV18; D: TRBD1; J: TRBJ1-4; CDR3: CASSPWDSNEKLFF
V: TRBV19; D: TRBD1; J: TRBJ1-2; CDR3: CASSDRDRGGYTF
V: TRBV5-4; D: TRBD2; J: TRBJ2-3; CDR3: CASSFLAGVHSTDTQYF
V: TRBV11-2; D: .; J: TRBJ2-3; CDR3: CASSSGVLTDTQYF
V: TRBV4-2; D: TRBD1; J: TRBJ1-5; CDR3: CASSPDRAQPQHF
V: TRBV4-2; D: TRBD2; J: TRBJ2-2; CDR3: CASSRRLAGGRNTGELFF